Listed below are T cell receptor beta chains from one sample, sequenced in a study of PD-1 blockade in classical Hodgkin lymphoma. Produced via immunoSEQ multiplex PCR; TCRdb's table is partial and in-frame only. The sample includes some 96,000 clones, approximately 92% of them seen just once. The sequencing here drew on peripheral blood mononuclear cells (PBMCs), taken at baseline. Receptors originate from a human donor with classical Hodgkin lymphoma. Each CDR3 is given with its conserved first and last residue. D genes are given only for firm matches. Expanded clones get a size class; other rows say once, few or many, or leave the size out.

CDR3nt	CDR3aa	d_gene	abundance	j_gene	v_gene
TGCGCCAGCAGCCAACAGGCGGGGGTGGCCTACAATGAGCAGTTCTTC	CASSQQAGVAYNEQFF	TRBD2	.	TRBJ2-1	TRBV4-1
TGTGCCAGCAGTGATCGGGCAACTAATGAAAAACTGTTTTTT	CASSDRATNEKLFF	.	.	TRBJ1-4	TRBV6-1
TGTGCCAGCAGTCCCGGGCTGAACTATGGCTACACCTTC	CASSPGLNYGYTF	.	.	TRBJ1-2	TRBV28
TGTGCCTGGAGTGTCTTGGCGGGAGGGCCTGGCTACGAGCAGTACTTC	CAWSVLAGGPGYEQYF	TRBD2	.	TRBJ2-7	TRBV30
TGTGCCATCAGTGACGGACAGGATCGCTATGGCTACACCTTC	CAISDGQDRYGYTF	TRBD1	.	TRBJ1-2	TRBV10-3
TGTGCCAGCGTAGACCCCGGGGGAATGGCCCTCCACTTT	CASVDPGGMALHF	.	.	TRBJ1-6	TRBV7-9
TGTGCCAGCAGCTTAGCGCTTATTAACTATGGCTACACCTTC	CASSLALINYGYTF	.	.	TRBJ1-2	TRBV7-2
TGCAGCGTTGTCAGGGTCACCGGGGAGCTGTTTTTT	CSVVRVTGELFF	.	.	TRBJ2-2	TRBV29-1
TGTGCCAGCAGTCCCCTCACGGGGTTAGGTGAAAAACTGTTTTTT	CASSPLTGLGEKLFF	.	.	TRBJ1-4	TRBV25-1
TGCACCAGCAGCCAAGACCTTCTAGCGGGAAGGGTCACAGATACGCAGTATTTT	CTSSQDLLAGRVTDTQYF	.	few	TRBJ2-3	TRBV1
TGTGCCAGCACCAAGGGAAGGCTTAACACTGAAGCTTTCTTT	CASTKGRLNTEAFF	.	.	TRBJ1-1	TRBV6-1
TGTGCCAGCAGCTTAGGGGGACTCGCCACAGATACGCAGTATTTT	CASSLGGLATDTQYF	.	.	TRBJ2-3	TRBV7-8
TGTGCCAGCAGCTTGTTAAGTGGGGGAATCCAAAACACCATATATTTT	CASSLLSGGIQNTIYF	.	once	TRBJ1-3	TRBV5-6
TGTGCCAGCACCGGACTAGCCCTTTACACAGATACGCAGTATTTT	CASTGLALYTDTQYF	TRBD2	once	TRBJ2-3	TRBV6-1
TGCGCCAGCAGCTTGGGTTGGTTAAACACCGGGGAGCTGTTTTTT	CASSLGWLNTGELFF	.	.	TRBJ2-2	TRBV5-1